Listed below are T cell receptor beta chains from one sample, sequenced in a study of shared clonotypes between healthy human individuals. Assay used: immunoSEQ multiplex PCR; TCRdb lists only in-frame clones, some missing. The table shows approximately 2.4 million clones, with approximately 95% occurring only once. Material: naive CD4+ T cells sorted from blood. The receptors derive from a man younger than 35 in good health. Both conserved end residues are part of each CDR3. D genes are given only for firm matches. Expanded clones get a size class; other rows say once, few or many, or leave the size out.

TRBJ2-5 TRBV30 NA once CAWTRFLGGGETQYF TGTGCCTGGACCCGCTTTCTTGGGGGTGGAGAGACCCAGTACTTC
TRBJ1-2 TRBV14 NA NA CASSLTVTSGYTF TGTGCCAGCAGCCTGACAGTTACTAGTGGCTACACCTTC
TRBJ1-1 TRBV5-6 NA once CASVPAGVNTEAFF TGTGCCAGCGTCCCGGCCGGTGTGAACACTGAAGCTTTCTTT
TRBJ2-2 TRBV5-1 TRBD2 NA CASSPGLAGRTGELFF TGCGCCAGCAGCCCGGGACTAGCGGGGAGGACCGGGGAGCTGTTTTTT
TRBJ2-1 TRBV5-1 NA NA CASSLERDHNEQFF TGCGCCAGCAGCTTGGAAAGGGACCACAATGAGCAGTTCTTC
TRBJ1-1 TRBV11-2 NA NA CASSLEGGITEAFF TGTGCCAGCAGCTTGGAGGGAGGGATCACTGAAGCTTTCTTT
TRBJ1-1 TRBV19 TRBD1 once CASSLWTGWDTEAFF TGTGCCAGTAGTCTCTGGACAGGTTGGGACACTGAAGCTTTCTTT
TRBJ1-6 TRBV6-5 NA NA CASSTGQGYNSPLHF TGTGCCAGCAGCACCGGGCAGGGCTATAATTCACCCCTCCACTTT
TRBJ2-3 TRBV6-5 NA NA CASKIRVQDTQYF TGTGCCAGCAAGATAAGGGTGCAAGATACGCAGTATTTT
TRBJ2-7 TRBV7-2 NA NA CASSLDGVPSDEQYF TGTGCCAGCAGCTTAGACGGGGTCCCCAGCGACGAGCAGTACTTC
TRBJ2-7 TRBV15 NA NA CATSSPNFYEQYF TGTGCCACCAGCTCCCCAAACTTCTACGAGCAGTACTTC
TRBJ1-6 TRBV5-1 NA once CASSPGGPFEDRNSPLHF TGCGCCAGCAGCCCCGGAGGACCCTTTGAGGACAGAAATTCACCCCTCCACTTT
TRBJ2-7 TRBV28 NA NA CASSRDISEQYF TGTGCCAGCAGCCGGGACATCAGCGAGCAGTACTTC
TRBJ2-7 TRBV29-1 TRBD2 once CSVEDRSGRAPYEQYF TGCAGCGTTGAAGATCGGAGCGGGAGGGCCCCCTACGAGCAGTACTTC
TRBJ1-2 TRBV6-1 NA NA CASSMEGTNYGYTF TGTGCCAGCAGCATGGAGGGAACTAACTATGGCTACACCTTC
TRBJ1-4 TRBV5-6 NA NA CASSLGSGEDEKLFF TGTGCCAGCAGCTTGGGTTCGGGAGAGGATGAAAAACTGTTTTTT
TRBJ1-3 TRBV5-6 NA once CASSLDQGSRNTIYF TGTGCCAGCAGCTTGGATCAGGGTTCCAGAAACACCATATATTTT
TRBJ1-1 TRBV28 NA NA CASSLDPRMNTEAFF TGTGCCAGCAGTTTAGACCCCCGCATGAACACTGAAGCTTTCTTT
TRBJ2-3 TRBV4-2 TRBD2 NA CASSQDRGGDTDTQYF TGTGCCAGCAGCCAAGACCGGGGAGGGGACACAGATACGCAGTATTTT
TRBJ2-7 TRBV7-8 NA NA CASSLAEPESSYEQYF TGTGCCAGCAGCTTAGCGGAGCCAGAGAGCTCCTACGAGCAGTACTTC
TRBJ2-2 TRBV6-6 TRBD1 NA CASRGDRLFTGELFF TGTGCCAGCAGGGGGGACAGACTTTTCACCGGGGAGCTGTTTTTT
TRBJ1-5 TRBV28 NA NA CASSLLLNQPQHF TGTGCCAGCAGTTTACTGCTGAATCAGCCCCAGCATTTT
TRBJ1-6 TRBV6-6 TRBD1 NA CASRRDSISPLHF TGTGCCAGCAGACGGGACAGTATTTCACCCCTCCACTTT
TRBJ1-5 TRBV5-6 NA NA CASSLWDYQPQHF TGTGCCAGCAGCTTGTGGGATTATCAGCCCCAGCATTTT
TRBJ2-7 TRBV6-1 TRBD1 NA CASSEERTGAEQYF TGTGCCAGCAGTGAAGAAAGGACAGGGGCCGAGCAGTACTTC
TRBJ2-3 TRBV5-1 TRBD2 once CASSLDLAGVSDTQYF TGCGCCAGCAGCTTGGATCTAGCGGGAGTCTCAGATACGCAGTATTTT
TRBJ2-5 TRBV7-3 NA NA CASSLGFGETQYF TGTGCCAGCAGCTTAGGGTTTGGAGAGACCCAGTACTTC
TRBJ1-2 TRBV6-6 NA NA CASSVINYGYTF TGTGCCAGCAGTGTCATAAACTATGGCTACACCTTC
TRBJ2-7 TRBV10-3 TRBD1 NA CAISESVRTGSYEQYF TGTGCCATCAGTGAGTCGGTCCGGACAGGATCCTACGAGCAGTACTTC
TRBJ2-7 TRBV2 TRBD1 once CASRRDSHYEQYF TGTGCCAGCAGAAGGGACAGCCACTACGAGCAGTACTTC
TRBJ2-6 TRBV9 TRBD2 NA CASSPRGGSLANVLTF TGTGCCAGCAGCCCCCGGGGAGGGTCCCTGGCCAACGTCCTGACTTTC
TRBJ2-7 TRBV29-1 TRBD1 NA CSALTGANEQYF TGCAGCGCATTGACAGGGGCAAACGAGCAGTACTTC
TRBJ2-5 TRBV5-4 NA NA CASSFFLKETQYF TGTGCCAGCAGCTTCTTTCTGAAAGAGACCCAGTACTTC
TRBJ1-2 TRBV10-3 NA NA CAISEQTINYGYTF TGTGCCATCAGTGAACAGACGATAAACTATGGCTACACCTTC
TRBJ2-3 TRBV27 TRBD2 NA CASRRTSGVVDTQYF TGTGCCAGCAGACGGACTAGCGGGGTGGTAGATACGCAGTATTTT
TRBJ2-5 TRBV5-1 NA NA CASRSSGSRVPQETQYF TGCGCCAGCAGGTCCTCCGGGTCCCGGGTCCCTCAAGAGACCCAGTACTTC
TRBJ1-4 TRBV10-3 NA NA CAISEGRREKLFF TGTGCCATCAGTGAAGGGAGGAGGGAAAAACTGTTTTTT
TRBJ1-2 TRBV9 NA NA CASSAQQGRDGYTF TGTGCCAGCAGCGCCCAACAGGGAAGAGATGGCTACACCTTC
TRBJ2-5 TRBV18 NA once CASSPISSGWKETQYF TGTGCCAGCTCACCAATTTCGAGTGGGTGGAAAGAGACCCAGTACTTC
TRBJ1-1 TRBV7-9 TRBD1 once CASSFSPGQGIPVNTEAFF TGTGCCAGCAGCTTCAGCCCGGGACAGGGGATCCCTGTGAACACTGAAGCTTTCTTT
TRBJ1-1 TRBV5-4 NA NA CASSSEQGKAEAFF TGTGCCAGCAGCTCAGAACAGGGAAAGGCTGAAGCTTTCTTT
TRBJ2-7 TRBV18 TRBD1 NA CASSPQGQALTYEQYF TGTGCCAGCTCACCACAGGGACAGGCCTTAACCTACGAGCAGTACTTC
TRBJ1-6 TRBV2 NA NA CASRAVVNSPLHF TGTGCCAGCAGGGCGGTAGTAAATTCACCCCTCCACTTT
TRBJ2-7 TRBV10-3 TRBD2 NA CAIRSGLAGGSLAYEQYF TGTGCCATCAGGTCGGGACTAGCGGGAGGATCGTTGGCGTACGAGCAGTACTTC
TRBJ2-7 TRBV10-3 TRBD2 NA CAISGTSGYEQYF TGTGCCATCAGTGGGACTAGCGGCTACGAGCAGTACTTC
TRBJ2-7 TRBV4-3 NA NA CASSHGTEQYF TGCGCCAGCAGCCACGGGACTGAGCAGTACTTC
TRBJ1-4 TRBV5-1 NA NA CASTTGGPHNEKLFF TGCGCCAGCACGACGGGAGGGCCTCATAATGAAAAACTGTTTTTT
TRBJ2-7 TRBV5-1 TRBD2 NA CASSSSREGRYGEQYF TGCGCCAGCAGCTCCTCTCGGGAGGGGAGATATGGGGAGCAGTACTTC
TRBJ2-7 TRBV6-5 NA NA CASRTLGAGLEQYF TGTGCCAGCAGGACTCTCGGGGCTGGGCTGGAGCAGTACTTC
TRBJ2-1 TRBV9 NA NA CASSVEPGEQFF TGTGCCAGCAGCGTAGAACCGGGAGAGCAGTTCTTC
TRBJ1-2 TRBV15 NA NA CATSKTGIYGYTF TGTGCCACCAGCAAGACAGGCATATATGGCTACACCTTC
TRBJ2-7 TRBV5-1 TRBD2 NA CASSSGTSGGAGGQYF TGCGCCAGCAGCTCCGGGACTAGCGGGGGCGCAGGGGGGCAGTACTTC
TRBJ1-6 TRBV6-1 NA NA CASRETGPRTLDSPLHF TGTGCCAGCAGAGAAACGGGACCCCGAACGTTGGATTCACCCCTCCACTTT
TRBJ1-1 TRBV5-4 TRBD1 NA CASSAGQVGFGLMNTEAFF TGTGCCAGCAGTGCGGGACAGGTTGGATTCGGGCTAATGAACACTGAAGCTTTCTTT
TRBJ2-5 TRBV11-3 NA NA CASSTGNSASQETQYF TGTGCCAGCAGCACTGGGAATAGCGCCTCCCAAGAGACCCAGTACTTC
TRBJ2-1 TRBV18 TRBD2 NA CASSPGLARSDEQFF TGTGCCAGCTCACCGGGACTAGCTAGGTCCGATGAGCAGTTCTTC
TRBJ2-3 TRBV18 TRBD2 NA CASQRGRGVDTQYF TGTGCCAGCCAGCGGGGTAGGGGCGTAGATACGCAGTATTTT
TRBJ2-7 TRBV7-8 NA NA CASSSRGLPGQYF TGTGCCAGCAGCTCAAGGGGACTTCCTGGGCAGTACTTC